The clone carrying this T cell receptor beta chain is medium-sized in the sample. As yet, its antigen is unknown. Germline lookup yields CDR1 MNHNS and CDR2 SASEGT. The J segment lost 8 bases and the V segment lost 4 bases, leaving 5 bases of the junction unmatched. The CDR3 has 15 residues. Multiplex touch-down PCR with TRB-A/B primers amplified rearranged V-D-J TRB sequences. TCRdb reanalysed the multiplex PCR reads using MiXCR and keeps one entry per CDR3 protein. The sample comprises around 13,000 distinct CDR3 sequences, 21% of which are singletons, and approximately 5.7% rests with the top ten. These data are taken from a study of T cell repertoires in aging, cancer and after chemotherapy. Study in general: Donors were grouped into six age bands spanning 30 or younger through 70 or older. Healthy donor repertoires were recorded over several months to years and showed clear clonal overlap.

Peripheral blood genomic DNA, not sorted cells or RNA, was the template. Study outcomes and limitations: Compared with age-matched healthy donors, untreated hematological or solid cancer patients showed higher blood TCR clonality. Across the chemotherapy interval, each cancer cohort showed higher median generation probability, suggesting thymic rebound.

This chain connects TRBV6-1 to TRBJ2-1, with 13 bases lining up with TRBD2. Sequenced: blood. The sequence was obtained from a human donor in good health. CDR3 coding DNA: TGTGCCAGCAGTGGGACTAGCGGGGGATCGGATGAGCAGTTCTTC. It specifies CASSGTSGGSDEQFF.